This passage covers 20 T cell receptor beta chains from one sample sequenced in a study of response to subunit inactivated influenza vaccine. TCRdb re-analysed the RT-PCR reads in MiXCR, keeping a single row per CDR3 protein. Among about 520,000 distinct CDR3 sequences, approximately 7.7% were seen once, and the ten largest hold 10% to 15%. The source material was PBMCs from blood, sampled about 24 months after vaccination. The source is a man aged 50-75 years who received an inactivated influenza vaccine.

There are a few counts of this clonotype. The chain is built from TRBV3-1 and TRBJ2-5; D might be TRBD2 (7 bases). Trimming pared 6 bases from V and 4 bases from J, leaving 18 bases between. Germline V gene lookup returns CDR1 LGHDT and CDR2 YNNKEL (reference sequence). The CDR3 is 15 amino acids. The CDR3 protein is CASRSRGGLRETQYF. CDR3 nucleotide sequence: TGTGCCAGCAGATCCAGGGGAGGGCTGCGAGAGACCCAGTACTTC.

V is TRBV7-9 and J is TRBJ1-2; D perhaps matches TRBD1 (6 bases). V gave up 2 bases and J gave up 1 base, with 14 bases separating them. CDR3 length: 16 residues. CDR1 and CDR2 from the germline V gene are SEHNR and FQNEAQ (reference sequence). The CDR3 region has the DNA TGTGCCAGCAGCTTATCGGGGGCTAAGGGTAACTATGGCTACACCTTC. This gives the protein CASSLSGAKGNYGYTF. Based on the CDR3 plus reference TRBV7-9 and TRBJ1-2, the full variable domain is DTGVSQNPRHKITKRGQNVTFRCDPISEHNRLYWYRQTLGQGPEFLTYFQNEAQLEKSRLLSDRFSAERPKGSFSTLEIQRTEQGDSAMYLCASSLSGAKGNYGYTFGSGTRLTVV.

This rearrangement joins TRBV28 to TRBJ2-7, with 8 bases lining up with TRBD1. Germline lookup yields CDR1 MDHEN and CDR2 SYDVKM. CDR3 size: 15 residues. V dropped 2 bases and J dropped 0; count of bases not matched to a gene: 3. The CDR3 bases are TGTGCCAGCAGTTTACCCGGACAGGGCTCCTACGAGCAGTACTTC. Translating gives CASSLPGQGSYEQYF.

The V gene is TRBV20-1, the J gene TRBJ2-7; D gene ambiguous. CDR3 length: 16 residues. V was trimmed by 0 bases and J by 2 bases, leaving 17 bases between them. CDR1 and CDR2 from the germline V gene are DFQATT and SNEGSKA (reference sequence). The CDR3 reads CSARDLRRGRTYEQYF. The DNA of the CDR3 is TGCAGTGCTAGAGATTTGCGGAGAGGAAGAACCTACGAGCAGTACTTC.

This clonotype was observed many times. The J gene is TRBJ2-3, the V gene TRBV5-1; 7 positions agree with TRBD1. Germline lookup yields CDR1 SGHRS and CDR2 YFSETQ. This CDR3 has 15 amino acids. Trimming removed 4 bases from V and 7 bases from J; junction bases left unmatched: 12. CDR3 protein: CASSLEMTGLNTQYF. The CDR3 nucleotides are TGCGCCAGCAGCCTGGAGATGACAGGGTTAAATACGCAGTATTTT.

The DNA for the CDR3 is TGTGCCAGCAGCTTATCTAACCGGGACAGGGGGGGGAGGTACTTC. Translation gives CASSLSNRDRGGRYF. The V call is TRBV3-1, the J call TRBJ2-7; 11 positions agree with TRBD1. Germline V gene lookup returns CDR1 LGHDT and CDR2 YNNKEL (reference sequence). The V gene end was trimmed by 5 bases and the J gene end by 12 bases; junction bases not matched to a gene: 15. The CDR3 runs to 15 residues.

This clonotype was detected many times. The CDR3 is CASSLSTMSNQPQHF. In DNA form, the CDR3 reads TGTGCCAGCAGCTTATCGACAATGAGCAATCAGCCCCAGCATTTT. The chain has TRBV7-2 and TRBJ1-5; D unresolved. In germline, CDR1 is SGHTA, CDR2 FQGNSA. V was shortened by 2 bases and J by 1 base, with 9 bases between the two germline ends. The CDR3 has 15 residues.

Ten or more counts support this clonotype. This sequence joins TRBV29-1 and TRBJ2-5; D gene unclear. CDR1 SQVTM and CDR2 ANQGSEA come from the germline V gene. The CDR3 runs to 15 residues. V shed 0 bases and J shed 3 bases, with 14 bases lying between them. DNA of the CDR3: TGCAGCGTTGAAGACTGGAGAGACACTAAAGAGACCCAGTACTTC. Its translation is CSVEDWRDTKETQYF.

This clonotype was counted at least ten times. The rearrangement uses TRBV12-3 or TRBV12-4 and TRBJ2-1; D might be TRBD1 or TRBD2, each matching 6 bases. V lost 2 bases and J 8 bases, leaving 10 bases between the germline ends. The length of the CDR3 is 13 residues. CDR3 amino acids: CASSLYRDYEQFF. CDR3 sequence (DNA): TGTGCCAGCAGTTTATACAGGGACTATGAGCAGTTCTTC.

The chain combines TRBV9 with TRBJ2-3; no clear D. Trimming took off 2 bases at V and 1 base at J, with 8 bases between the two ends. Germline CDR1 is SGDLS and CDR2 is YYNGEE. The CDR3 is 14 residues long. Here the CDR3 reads CASSVRLGTDTQYF. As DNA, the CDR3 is TGTGCCAGCAGCGTCCGACTCGGCACAGATACGCAGTATTTT.

CDR3 nucleotides: TGTGCCACCAGTGGACAGGGTACTGGCGAGCAGTTCTTC. As protein: CATSGQGTGEQFF. V usage is TRBV24-1 and J usage is TRBJ2-1; TRBD1 aligns across 7 bases. CDR1 is KGHDR and CDR2 is SFDVKD in the germline V gene. V gave up 5 bases and J gave up 10 bases; unmatched junction bases: 7. CDR3 size: 13 residues.

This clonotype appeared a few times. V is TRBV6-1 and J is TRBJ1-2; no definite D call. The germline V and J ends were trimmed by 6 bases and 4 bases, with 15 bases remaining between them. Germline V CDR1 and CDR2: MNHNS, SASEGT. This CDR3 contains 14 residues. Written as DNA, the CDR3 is TGTGCCAGCAGGGTAGGGAGGGAAGTCTATGGCTACACCTTC. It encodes CASRVGREVYGYTF.

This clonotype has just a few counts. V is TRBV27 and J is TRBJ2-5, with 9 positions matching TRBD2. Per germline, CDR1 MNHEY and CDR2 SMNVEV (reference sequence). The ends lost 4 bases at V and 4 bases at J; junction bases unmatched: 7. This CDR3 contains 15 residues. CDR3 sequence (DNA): TGTGCCAGCAGTTCTCTAGCGGGGTTTAGAGAGACCCAGTACTTC. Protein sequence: CASSSLAGFRETQYF.

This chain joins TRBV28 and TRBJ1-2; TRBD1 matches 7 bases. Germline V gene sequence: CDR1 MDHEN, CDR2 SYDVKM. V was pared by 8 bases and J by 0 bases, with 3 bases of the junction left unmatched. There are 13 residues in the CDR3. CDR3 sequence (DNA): TGTGCCAGCCAGGGACAGCCTAACTATGGCTACACCTTC. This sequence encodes CASQGQPNYGYTF.

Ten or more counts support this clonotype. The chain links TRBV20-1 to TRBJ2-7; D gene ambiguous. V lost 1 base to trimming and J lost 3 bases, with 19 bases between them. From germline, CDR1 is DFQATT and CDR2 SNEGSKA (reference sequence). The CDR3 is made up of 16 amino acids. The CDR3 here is CSARGTSGPSYYEQYF. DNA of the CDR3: TGCAGTGCTAGAGGGACCAGTGGGCCGAGTTACTACGAGCAGTACTTC.

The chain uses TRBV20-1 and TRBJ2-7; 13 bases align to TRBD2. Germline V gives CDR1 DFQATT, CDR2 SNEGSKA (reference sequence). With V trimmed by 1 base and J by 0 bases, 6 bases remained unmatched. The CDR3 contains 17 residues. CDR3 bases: TGCAGTGCTAGAGTAACTAGCGGGAGGGCTCTCTCCTACGAGCAGTACTTC. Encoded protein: CSARVTSGRALSYEQYF.

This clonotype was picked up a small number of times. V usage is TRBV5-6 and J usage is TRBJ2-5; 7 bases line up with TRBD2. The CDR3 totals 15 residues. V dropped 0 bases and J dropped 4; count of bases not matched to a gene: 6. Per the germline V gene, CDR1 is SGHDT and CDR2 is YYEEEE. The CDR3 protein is CASSLALGGTETQYF. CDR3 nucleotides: TGTGCCAGCAGCTTGGCCCTGGGAGGGACAGAGACCCAGTACTTC.

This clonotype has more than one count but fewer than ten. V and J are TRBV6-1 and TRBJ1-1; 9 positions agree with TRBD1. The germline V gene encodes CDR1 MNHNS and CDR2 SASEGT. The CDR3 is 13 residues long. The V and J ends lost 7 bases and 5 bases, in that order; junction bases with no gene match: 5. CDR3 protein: CASNRGRGTEAFF. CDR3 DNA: TGTGCCAGCAACAGGGGGCGCGGGACTGAAGCTTTCTTT.

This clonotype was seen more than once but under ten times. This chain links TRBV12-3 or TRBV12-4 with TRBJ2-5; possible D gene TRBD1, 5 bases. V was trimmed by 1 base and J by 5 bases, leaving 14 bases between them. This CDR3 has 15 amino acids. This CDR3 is CASSLVGVGWETQYF. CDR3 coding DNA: TGTGCCAGCAGTTTAGTAGGGGTTGGTTGGGAGACCCAGTACTTC.

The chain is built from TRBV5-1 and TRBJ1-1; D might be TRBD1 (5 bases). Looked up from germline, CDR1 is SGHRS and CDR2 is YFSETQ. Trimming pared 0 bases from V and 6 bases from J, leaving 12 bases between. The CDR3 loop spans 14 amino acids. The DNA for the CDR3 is TGCGCCAGCAGCTTGGCCGGGACTCTGTCTGAAGCTTTCTTT. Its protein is CASSLAGTLSEAFF.